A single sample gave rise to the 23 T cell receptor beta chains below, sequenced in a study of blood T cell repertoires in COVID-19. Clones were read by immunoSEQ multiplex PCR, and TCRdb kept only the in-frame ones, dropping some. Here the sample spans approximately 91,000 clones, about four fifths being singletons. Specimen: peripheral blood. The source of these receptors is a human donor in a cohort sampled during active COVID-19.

In DNA, the CDR3 is TGCGCCAGCAGCCAAGGACTACAGGGGTACAATCAGCCCCAGCATTTT. It encodes CASSQGLQGYNQPQHF. The chain joins TRBV4-1 to TRBJ1-5; TRBD1 aligns across 7 bases. This CDR3 comprises 16 residues. Per the germline V gene, CDR1 is MGHRA and CDR2 is YSYEKL. After removal of 1 base from V and 3 bases from J, the junction contained 6 bases not matched to a gene.

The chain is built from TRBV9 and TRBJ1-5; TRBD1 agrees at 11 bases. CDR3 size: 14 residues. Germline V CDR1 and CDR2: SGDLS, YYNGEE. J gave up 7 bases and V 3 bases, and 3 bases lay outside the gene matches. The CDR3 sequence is CASSGTGGGQPQHF. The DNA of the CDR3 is TGTGCCAGCAGCGGGACAGGGGGCGGACAGCCCCAGCATTTT.

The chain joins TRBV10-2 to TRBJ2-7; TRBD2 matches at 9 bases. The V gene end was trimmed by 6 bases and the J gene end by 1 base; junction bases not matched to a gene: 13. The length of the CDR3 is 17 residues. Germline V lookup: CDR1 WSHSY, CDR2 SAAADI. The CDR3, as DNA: TGCGCCAGCAGAGAGACCTATAGCGGGAGTTTTTCCTACGAGCAGTACTTC. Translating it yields CASRETYSGSFSYEQYF.

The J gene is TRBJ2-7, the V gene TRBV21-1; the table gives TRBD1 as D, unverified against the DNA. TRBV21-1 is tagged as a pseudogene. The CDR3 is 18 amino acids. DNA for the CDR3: TGTGCCAGCAGCTTCCGGGACAGGGCAATGGAGTGGGACTACGAGCAGTACTTC. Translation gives CASSFRDRAMEWDYEQYF.

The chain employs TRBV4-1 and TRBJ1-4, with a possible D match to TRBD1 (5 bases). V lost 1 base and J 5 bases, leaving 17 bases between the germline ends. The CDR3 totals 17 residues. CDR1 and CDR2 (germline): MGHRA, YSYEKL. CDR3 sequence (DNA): TGCGCCAGCAGCCAAGGGGCCGGGACTGAAAGGAATGAAAAACTGTTTTTT. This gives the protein CASSQGAGTERNEKLFF.

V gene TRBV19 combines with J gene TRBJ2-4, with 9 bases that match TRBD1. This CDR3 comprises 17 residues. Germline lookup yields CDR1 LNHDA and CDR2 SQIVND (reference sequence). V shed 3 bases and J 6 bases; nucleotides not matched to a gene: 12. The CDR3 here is CASSILPGGQGPNIQYF. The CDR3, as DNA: TGTGCCAGTAGTATTCTCCCAGGAGGACAGGGGCCAAACATTCAGTACTTC.

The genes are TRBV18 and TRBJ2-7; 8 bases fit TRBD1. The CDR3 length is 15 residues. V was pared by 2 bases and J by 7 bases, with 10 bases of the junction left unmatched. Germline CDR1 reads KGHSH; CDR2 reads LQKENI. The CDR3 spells CASSPATGVQGEQYF. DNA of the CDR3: TGTGCCAGCTCACCAGCGACAGGGGTTCAGGGTGAGCAGTACTTC.

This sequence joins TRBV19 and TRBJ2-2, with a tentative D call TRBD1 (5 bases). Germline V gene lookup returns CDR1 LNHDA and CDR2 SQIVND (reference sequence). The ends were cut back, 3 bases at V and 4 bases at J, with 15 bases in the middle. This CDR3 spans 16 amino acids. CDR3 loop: CASSIGQGYSTGELFF. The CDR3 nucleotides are TGTGCCAGTAGTATCGGCCAGGGATACAGCACCGGGGAGCTGTTTTTT.

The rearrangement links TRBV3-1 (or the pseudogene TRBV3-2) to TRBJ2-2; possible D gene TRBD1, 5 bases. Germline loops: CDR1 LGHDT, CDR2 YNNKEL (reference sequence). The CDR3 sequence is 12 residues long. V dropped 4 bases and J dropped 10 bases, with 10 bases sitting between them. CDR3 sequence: CASSPIREELFF. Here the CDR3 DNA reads TGTGCCAGCAGCCCAATCAGGGAGGAGCTGTTTTTT.

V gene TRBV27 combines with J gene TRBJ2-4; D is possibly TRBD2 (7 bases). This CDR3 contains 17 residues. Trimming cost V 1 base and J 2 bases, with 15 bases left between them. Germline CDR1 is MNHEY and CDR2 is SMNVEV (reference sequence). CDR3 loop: CASSLWGGGFSKNIQYF. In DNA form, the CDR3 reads TGTGCCAGCAGTTTATGGGGAGGGGGATTTTCCAAAAACATTCAGTACTTC.

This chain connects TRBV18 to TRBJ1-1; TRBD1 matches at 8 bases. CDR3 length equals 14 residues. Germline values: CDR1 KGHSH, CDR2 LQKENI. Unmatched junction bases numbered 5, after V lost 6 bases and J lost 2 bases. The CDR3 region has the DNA TGTGCCAGCTCCCTGGGGACAGGAAACACTGAAGCTTTCTTT. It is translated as CASSLGTGNTEAFF.

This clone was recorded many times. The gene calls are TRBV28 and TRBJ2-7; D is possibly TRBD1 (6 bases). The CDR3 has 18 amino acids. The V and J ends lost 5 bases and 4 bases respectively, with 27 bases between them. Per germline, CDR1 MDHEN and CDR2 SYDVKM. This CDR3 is CASSLIRTWYRDSYEQYF. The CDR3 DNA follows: TGTGCCAGCAGTCTCATTCGTACCTGGTACAGGGATTCTTACGAGCAGTACTTC.

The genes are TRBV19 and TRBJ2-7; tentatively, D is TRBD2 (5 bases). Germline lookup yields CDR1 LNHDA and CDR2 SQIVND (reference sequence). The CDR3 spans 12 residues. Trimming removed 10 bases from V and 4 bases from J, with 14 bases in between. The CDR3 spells CATLAGQYEQYF. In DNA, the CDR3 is TGTGCCACCCTCGCGGGCCAATACGAGCAGTACTTC.

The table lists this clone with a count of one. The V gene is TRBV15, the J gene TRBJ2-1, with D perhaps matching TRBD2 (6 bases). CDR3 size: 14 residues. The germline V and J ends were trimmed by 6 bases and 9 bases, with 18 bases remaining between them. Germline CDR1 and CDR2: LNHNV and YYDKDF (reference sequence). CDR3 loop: CATRRRGLEGEQFF. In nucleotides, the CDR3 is TGTGCCACCAGAAGAAGAGGGCTGGAGGGTGAGCAGTTCTTC.

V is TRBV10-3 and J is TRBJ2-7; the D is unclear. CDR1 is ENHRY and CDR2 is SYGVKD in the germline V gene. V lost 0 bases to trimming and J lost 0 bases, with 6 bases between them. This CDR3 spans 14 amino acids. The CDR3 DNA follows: TGTGCCATCAGTGAGTCGGTCAGCTCCTACGAGCAGTACTTC. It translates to CAISESVSSYEQYF.

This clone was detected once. The CDR3 protein is CASIPGHSSYEQYF. The CDR3 bases are TGTGCCAGCATCCCGGGACATTCATCCTACGAGCAGTACTTC. The genes are TRBV28 and TRBJ2-7; D may be TRBD1 (6 bases). This CDR3 has 14 residues. Trimming left V 7 bases short and J 1 base short, with 14 bases between. Germline V lookup: CDR1 MDHEN, CDR2 SYDVKM.

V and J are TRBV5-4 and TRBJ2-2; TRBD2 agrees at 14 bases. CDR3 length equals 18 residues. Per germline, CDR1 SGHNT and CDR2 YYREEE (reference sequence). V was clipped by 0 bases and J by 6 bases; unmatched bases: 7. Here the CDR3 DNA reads TGTGCCAGCAGCTTGGATGGGACTAGCGGGAGTAATGCCGGGGAGCTGTTTTTT. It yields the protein CASSLDGTSGSNAGELFF.

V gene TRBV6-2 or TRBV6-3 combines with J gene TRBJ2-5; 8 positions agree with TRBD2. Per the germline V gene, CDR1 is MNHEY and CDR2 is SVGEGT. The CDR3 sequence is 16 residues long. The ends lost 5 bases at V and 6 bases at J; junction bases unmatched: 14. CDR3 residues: CASSLSGSGSMKTQYF. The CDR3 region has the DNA TGTGCCAGCAGTCTGTCCGGCAGCGGGAGTATGAAGACCCAGTACTTC.

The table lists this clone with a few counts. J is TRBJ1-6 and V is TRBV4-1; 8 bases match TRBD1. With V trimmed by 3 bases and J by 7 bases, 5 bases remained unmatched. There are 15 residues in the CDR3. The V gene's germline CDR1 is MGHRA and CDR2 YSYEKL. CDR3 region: CASSQVDRVNSPLHF. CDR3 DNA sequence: TGCGCCAGCAGCCAGGTGGACAGGGTAAATTCACCCCTCCACTTT.

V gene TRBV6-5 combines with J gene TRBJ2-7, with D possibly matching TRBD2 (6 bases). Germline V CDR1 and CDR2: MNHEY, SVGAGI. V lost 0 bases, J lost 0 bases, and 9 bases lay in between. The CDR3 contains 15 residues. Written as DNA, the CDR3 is TGTGCCAGCAGTTACTCCGGGGACTCCTCCTACGAGCAGTACTTC. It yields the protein CASSYSGDSSYEQYF.

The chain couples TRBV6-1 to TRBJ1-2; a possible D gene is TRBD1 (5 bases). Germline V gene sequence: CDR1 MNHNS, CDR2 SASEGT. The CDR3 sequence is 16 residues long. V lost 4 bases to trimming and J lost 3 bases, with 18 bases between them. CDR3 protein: CASSGPSGVTYYGYTF. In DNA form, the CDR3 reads TGTGCCAGCAGTGGCCCTTCGGGGGTAACTTACTATGGCTACACCTTC.

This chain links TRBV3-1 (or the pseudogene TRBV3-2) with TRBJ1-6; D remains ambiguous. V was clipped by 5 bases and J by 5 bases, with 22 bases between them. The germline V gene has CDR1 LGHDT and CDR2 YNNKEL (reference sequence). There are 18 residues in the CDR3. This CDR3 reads CASSSPIPISYHNSPLHF. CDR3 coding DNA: TGTGCCAGCAGCAGCCCGATTCCCATTTCATACCATAATTCACCCCTCCACTTT.

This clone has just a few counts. Here the CDR3 DNA reads TGTGCCACCAGCAGAGATGCGGGGGGTCAGCCCCAGCATTTT. The encoded protein is CATSRDAGGQPQHF. V usage is TRBV15 and J usage is TRBJ1-5; TRBD1 is a possible D gene (5 bases). Trimming cost V 0 bases and J 6 bases, with 9 bases left between them. Per the germline V gene, CDR1 is LNHNV and CDR2 is YYDKDF (reference sequence). CDR3 length: 14 residues.